The clone carrying this TCR beta chain has a handful of counts. Its specificity is unknown. Scientists ran DNA taken from cultured CD4+ T cells through the Oncomine TCR Beta short-read assay for sequencing. TCRdb reanalysed the PCR reads using MiXCR and keeps one entry per CDR3 protein. The sample comprises 15,000 to 20,000 distinct CDR3 sequences, about a third of which are singletons, and roughly 25% rests with the top ten. The V and J ends lost 9 bases and 1 base respectively, with 17 bases between them. Germline V gives CDR1 MNHNS, CDR2 SASEGT. The CDR3 length is 15 residues. The data belong to a study of vaccination and CD4 T cells after COVID-19. Study-wide findings and caveats: The median SARS-CoV-2-reactive clonotype number increased from about 20 to 38, without statistical significance.

Treatment specified: approximately nine-day PBMC culture with coronavirus spike peptide pools or control peptides (ViraFEST assay). The V call is TRBV6-1, the J call TRBJ2-3; either TRBD1 or TRBD2 may supply D (7 bases each). This sequence originates from a human donor who received a COVID-19 vaccine. This material consisted of CD4+ T cells from blood, cultured in vitro, taken before SARS-CoV-2 vaccination. The CDR3 DNA reads as TGTGCCAGACGAGGGAGGGGGCGCGGCACAGATACGCAGTATTTT. It is translated as CARRGRGRGTDTQYF.